A single sample is the source of the 19 T cell receptor beta chains below, sequenced in a study of read filtering for tumor transcriptome and immune sequencing. From 400 to 450 ng of RNA, a library with molecular barcoded alpha/delta and beta/gamma adaptors was made. A single record per CDR3 protein comes from TCRdb applying MiXCR to the reads. Of 100,000 to 150,000 distinct CDR3 sequences listed, approximately 13% were seen once; the top ten hold 8.4%. The sample was a population of CD138-negative cells sorted from bone marrow. These receptors were obtained from a donor aged 40 or over with multiple myeloma.

This clonotype was seen repeatedly, ten times or more. This chain connects TRBV11-2 to TRBJ2-4; tentative D call: TRBD1 (5 bases). CDR3 length: 16 amino acids. Trimming pared 4 bases from V and 0 bases from J, leaving 13 bases between. In germline, CDR1 is SGHAT, CDR2 FQNNGV. CDR3 protein: CASSSLLTVAKNIQYF. The CDR3 bases are TGTGCCAGCAGCTCGCTCCTGACAGTAGCCAAAAACATTCAGTACTTC.

This clonotype was seen ten or more times. The rearrangement uses TRBV4-2 and TRBJ2-3; unclear D gene. The CDR3 totals 13 residues. The ends were cut back, 3 bases at V and 3 bases at J, with 7 bases in the middle. Germline CDR1 and CDR2: LGHNA and YNFKEQ. Here the CDR3 reads CASSHQRTDTQYF. The DNA of the CDR3 is TGTGCCAGCAGCCACCAACGGACAGATACGCAGTATTTT.

There are many counts of this clonotype. This chain connects TRBV29-1 to TRBJ1-1; 8 bases match TRBD1. The V gene's germline CDR1 is SQVTM and CDR2 ANQGSEA. Trimming cost V 8 bases and J 5 bases; bases outside gene matches: 10. CDR3 length: 13 amino acids. The CDR3 region is CSFMDRASTEAFF. CDR3 bases: TGCAGCTTTATGGACAGGGCGTCGACTGAAGCTTTCTTT.

The chain links TRBV7-9 to TRBJ2-1; TRBD2 matches 8 bases. Losses at the gene ends were 5 bases for V and 7 bases for J; bases not matched to a gene: 10. CDR3 length equals 15 residues. Germline loops: CDR1 SEHNR, CDR2 FQNEAQ (reference sequence). CDR3 sequence reads: CASSPRGGHWNEQFF. In nucleotides, the CDR3 is TGTGCCAGCAGCCCACGGGGGGGTCACTGGAATGAGCAGTTCTTC.

This clonotype occurred many times. The chain joins TRBV4-1 to TRBJ2-7, with a possible D match to TRBD1 (6 bases). Germline values: CDR1 MGHRA, CDR2 YSYEKL. The CDR3 is 13 residues long. V lost 4 bases and J lost 2, with 9 bases in between. CDR3 bases: TGCGCCAGCAGCCGACGGGACACCTACGAGCAGTACTTC. Amino acids: CASSRRDTYEQYF.

In this sample, this clonotype turned up many times. This chain connects TRBV10-2 to TRBJ2-1; 8 bases line up with TRBD2. J gave up 7 bases and V 5 bases, and 7 bases lay outside the gene matches. CDR1 and CDR2 (germline): WSHSY, SAAADI. The CDR3 has 14 residues. In DNA form, the CDR3 reads TGCGCCAGCAGTTTCAGCGGGAGAATAAATGAGCAGTTCTTC. Translated, it gives CASSFSGRINEQFF.

This clonotype was seen a few times. A clone one base away is much larger, so this may be a read error. V is TRBV7-8 and J is TRBJ2-5; D might be TRBD2 (7 bases). Looked up from germline, CDR1 is SGHVS and CDR2 is FQNEAQ. V was cut by 2 bases and J by 2 bases, with 24 bases left in between. The CDR3 totals 19 residues. The CDR3 DNA is TGTGCCAGCAGCTTAACTCGACCCTACGGGGGGCGCGATCAAGAGACCCAGTACTTC. Translated, it gives CASSLTRPYGGRDQETQYF.

The table lists this clonotype with many counts. The V call is TRBV20-1, the J call TRBJ1-1; D may be TRBD1 (6 bases). V lost 0 bases and J 10 bases, leaving 15 bases between the germline ends. The CDR3 sequence is 13 residues long. Looked up from germline, CDR1 is DFQATT and CDR2 is SNEGSKA (reference sequence). CDR3 coding DNA: TGCAGTGCTAGAGATATTCAGGGGCCAGTAGCTTTCTTT. Translating gives CSARDIQGPVAFF.

This clonotype was found many times. V gene TRBV7-9 combines with J gene TRBJ1-5, with D possibly being TRBD1 (6 bases). The ends were cut back, 4 bases at V and 12 bases at J, with 28 bases in the middle. Germline values: CDR1 SEHNR, CDR2 FQNEAQ (reference sequence). CDR3 length: 17 amino acids. The CDR3: CASSSLENGTPVGHQHF. DNA of the CDR3: TGTGCCAGCAGCTCCCTCGAAAATGGGACACCGGTAGGGCACCAGCATTTT.

This clonotype was observed many times. The V and J genes are TRBV12-3 or TRBV12-4 and TRBJ2-1; D is perhaps TRBD1 (5 bases). The CDR3 has 12 amino acids. Trimming took off 5 bases at V and 6 bases at J, with 8 bases between the two ends. CDR3: CASSPGINEQFF. The CDR3 DNA reads as TGTGCCAGCAGTCCAGGGATCAATGAGCAGTTCTTC.

Many counts were recorded for this clonotype. DNA of the CDR3: TGTGCCAGCAGCCCCCTCGGTGGCGGGGAGCTGTTTTTT. Amino acids: CASSPLGGGELFF. The gene calls are TRBV3-1 and TRBJ2-2, with D hard to call. Germline V gene data show CDR1 as LGHDT and CDR2 as YNNKEL (reference sequence). This CDR3 spans 13 amino acids. Between the trimmed V and J ends, which lost 4 bases and 7 bases, there was a span of 10 bases. The variable domain in full, completed from reference TRBV3-1 and TRBJ2-2, reads DTAVSQTPKYLVTQMGNDKSIKCEQNLGHDTMYWYKQDSKKFLKIMFSYNNKELIINETVPNRFSPKSPDKAHLNLHINSLELGDSAVYFCASSPLGGGELFFGEGSRLTVL.

This clonotype was seen repeatedly, ten times or more. The chain links TRBV4-1 to TRBJ2-5, with a weak D call TRBD2 (5 bases). This CDR3 has 16 amino acids. Germline-derived CDR1 and CDR2 are MGHRA and YSYEKL. V lost 0 bases and J 6 bases, leaving 17 bases between the germline ends. The CDR3 DNA reads TGCGCCAGCAGCCAAGAAAGCGGATCCCCACGAAAGACCCAGTACTTC. This encodes CASSQESGSPRKTQYF.

This clonotype was counted only a few times. This sequence joins TRBV6-2 or TRBV6-3 and TRBJ2-7, with TRBD1 matching over 7 bases. Germline V gene sequence: CDR1 MNHEY, CDR2 SVGEGT. Trimming took 8 bases from V and 2 from J; bases not matched to a gene: 6. The CDR3 extends over 13 amino acids. CDR3 nucleotides: TGTGCCAGCGGCAACAGGGGCCCCTACGAGCAGTACTTC. Translated: CASGNRGPYEQYF.

This clonotype was observed at least ten times. V and J are TRBV5-1 and TRBJ2-3, with D perhaps being TRBD1 or TRBD2 (5 bases each). The length of the CDR3 is 14 residues. Germline CDR1 and CDR2: SGHRS and YFSETQ. Trimming removed 2 bases from V and 4 bases from J, with 11 bases in between. The CDR3 DNA reads as TGCGCCAGCAGCTTAAGAGGGGCCGCAGATACGCAGTATTTT. Amino acid sequence: CASSLRGAADTQYF.

This clonotype was counted only a few times. This clone may be a read error of a much larger clone one base away. This chain connects TRBV20-1 to TRBJ2-5, with TRBD2 identical over 13 bases. The germline V gene encodes CDR1 DFQATT and CDR2 SNEGSKA (reference sequence). The CDR3 is 14 amino acids. The CDR3 loop is CSADRTSGSETRYF. Written as DNA, the CDR3 is TGCAGTGCGGACAGGACTAGCGGGAGTGAGACCCGGTACTTC.

For this clonotype: With a far larger clone one base away, a read error is the likely cause. This chain joins TRBV7-9 and TRBJ2-2; no reliable D call. This CDR3 is 16 amino acids long. CDR1 is SEHNR, CDR2 FQNEAQ, per germline (reference sequence). Trimming stripped 6 bases from V and 2 bases from J, with 16 bases between. CDR3: CASSHSQTSNTGELFF. CDR3 DNA sequence: TGTGCCAGCAGTCACTCCCAAACCTCTAACACCGGGGAGCTGTTTTTT.

For this clonotype: A read error may explain this, as a much larger clone is one base away. The V gene is TRBV20-1, the J gene TRBJ2-7, with 8 nucleotides matching TRBD2. The CDR3 is 16 amino acids. Germline-derived CDR1 and CDR2 are DFQATT and SNEGSKA (reference sequence). The chain's CDR3 is CGARGLQAGAVYEQYF. The CDR3 DNA reads TGCGGTGCTAGGGGTCTGCAAGCGGGAGCCGTTTACGAGCAGTACTTC.

This clonotype showed up many times. The rearrangement uses TRBV27 and TRBJ1-5; a possible D gene is TRBD1 (6 bases). Trimming cost V 5 bases and J 5 bases, with 13 bases left between them. The CDR3 runs to 14 residues. Germline loops: CDR1 MNHEY, CDR2 SMNVEV (reference sequence). The CDR3 DNA follows: TGTGCCAGCAGTAAACAGGGTTGGGATCAGCCCCAGCATTTT. Amino acid sequence: CASSKQGWDQPQHF.

This clonotype was seen at least ten times. This chain joins TRBV2 and TRBJ2-3; the D is unclear. V lost 4 bases to trimming and J lost 4 bases, with 12 bases between them. Per germline, CDR1 SNHLY and CDR2 FYNNEI. This CDR3 is built from 14 residues. For the CDR3, the DNA is TGTGCCAGCAGTGTAGGACGTATTGCAGATACGCAGTATTTT. Amino acids: CASSVGRIADTQYF.